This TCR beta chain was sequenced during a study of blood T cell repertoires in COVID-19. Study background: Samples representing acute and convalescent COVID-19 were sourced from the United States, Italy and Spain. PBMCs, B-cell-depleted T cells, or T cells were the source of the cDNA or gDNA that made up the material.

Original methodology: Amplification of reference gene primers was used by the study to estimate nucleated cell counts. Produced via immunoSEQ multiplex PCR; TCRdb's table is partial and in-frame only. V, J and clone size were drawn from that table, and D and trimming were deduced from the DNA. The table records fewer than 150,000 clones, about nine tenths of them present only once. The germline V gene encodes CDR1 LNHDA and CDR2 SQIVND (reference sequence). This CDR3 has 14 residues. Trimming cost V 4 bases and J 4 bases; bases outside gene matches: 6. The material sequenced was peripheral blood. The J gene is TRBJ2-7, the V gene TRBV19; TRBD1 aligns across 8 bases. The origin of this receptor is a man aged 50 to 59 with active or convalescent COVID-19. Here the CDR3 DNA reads TGTGCCAGTAGTACTAGGACAGGGAAATACGAGCAGTACTTC. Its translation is CASSTRTGKYEQYF.